The rows below give T cell receptor beta chains drawn from one sample of a study of OX40 agonist ivuxolimab in advanced cancers. The assay was immunoSEQ multiplex PCR, and TCRdb's table has in-frame clones only and misses some. The table lists around 33,000 clones, 80% to 95% of them singletons. The input for sequencing was CD4+ or CD8+ T cells sorted from blood, taken in a trial of the OX40 agonist ivuxolimab. The receptors shown here come from an adult with an advanced solid tumor such as melanoma, head and neck, liver or kidney cancer. The conserved cysteine and the conserved F or W are not part of the CDR3 here. The order of the fields is J gene, V gene, clone size, CDR3 protein. The listing skips clone size in some rows; elsewhere it reads once, few, many or a size class.

>TRBJ2-2|TRBV15|NA
ATSREIQGVGELF
>TRBJ1-4|TRBV7-9|NA
ASSPGGEQGNEKLF
>TRBJ2-5|TRBV7-2|NA
ASSFLAGVQGTQY
>TRBJ2-7|TRBV29-1|NA
SAREGWREQY
>TRBJ2-5|TRBV4-2|NA
ASSQGEPAGEETQY
>TRBJ2-3|TRBV7-3|NA
ASSPGGGGHYTDTQY
>TRBJ2-1|TRBV10-3|NA
AVGGGLHSYNEQF
>TRBJ2-1|TRBV19|NA
ASKRLADYNEQF
>TRBJ1-1|TRBV28|NA
ASSRDRWNQNTEAF
>TRBJ1-1|TRBV29-1|NA
SVERQGGTEAF
>TRBJ2-7|TRBV7-3|NA
ASSSSPGQGYEQY
>TRBJ2-2|TRBV30|NA
AWIWASGWKGTGELF
>TRBJ1-5|TRBV23-1|NA
ASSQLLRGGFEPQH
>TRBJ2-3|TRBV6-5|NA
ASSFYRGGDTQY
>TRBJ2-7|TRBV6-6|few
ASRESGRALEQY
>TRBJ1-2|TRBV28|NA
ASSPRPRPFGYT
>TRBJ1-5|TRBV2|NA
ASSGWGLGSNQSQH
>TRBJ2-3|TRBV2|once
ASSGAGQGAS
>TRBJ1-1|TRBV5-1|once
ASSLAGGVTEAF
>TRBJ2-5|TRBV7-8|NA
ASSLTSYQETQY
>NA|TRBV4-1|NA
ASSRQGGWDNEQY
>TRBJ1-5|TRBV6-6|NA
ASSYDSNQPQH
>TRBJ1-2|TRBV14|NA
ASSQDEGAAGYT
>TRBJ2-3|TRBV6-1|once
ASSEFGGRPSTDTQY
>TRBJ1-4|TRBV4-3|NA
ASSQRTGSHEKLF
>TRBJ1-1|TRBV10-1|NA
ASSESPRGNTEAF
>TRBJ2-5|TRBV5-1|NA
ASSTTGQETQY
>TRBJ2-3|TRBV5-1|NA
ASSPILAGGTDTQY
>TRBJ1-2|TRBV6-6|NA
ASNHVGVYGYT
>TRBJ2-3|TRBV5-4|NA
ASSLAGEGTDTQY
>TRBJ2-3|TRBV2|NA
ASTIGLAGTDTQY
>TRBJ2-1|TRBV28|NA
ASWELAGGSSYNEQF
>TRBJ2-1|TRBV5-1|NA
ASSGGLSSYNEQF
>TRBJ1-1|TRBV4-3|NA
ASSQEGGGYMNTEAF
>TRBJ2-7|TRBV2|NA
ASSESGTATYEQY
>TRBJ2-7|TRBV6-1|NA
ASTRESGEQY
>TRBJ1-1|TRBV29-1|NA
IGGSNTEAF
>TRBJ1-6|TRBV28|NA
ASSLWWAGENSPLH